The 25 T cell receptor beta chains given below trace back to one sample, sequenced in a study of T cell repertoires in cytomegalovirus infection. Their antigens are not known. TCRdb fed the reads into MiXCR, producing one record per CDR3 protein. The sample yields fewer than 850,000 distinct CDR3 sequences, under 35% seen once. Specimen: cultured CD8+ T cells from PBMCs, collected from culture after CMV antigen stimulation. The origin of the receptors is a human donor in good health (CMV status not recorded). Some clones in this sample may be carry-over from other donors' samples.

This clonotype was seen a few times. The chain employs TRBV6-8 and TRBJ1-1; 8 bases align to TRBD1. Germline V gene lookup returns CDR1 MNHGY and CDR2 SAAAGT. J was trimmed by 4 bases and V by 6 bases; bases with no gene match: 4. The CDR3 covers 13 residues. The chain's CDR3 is CASRIQGVTEAFF. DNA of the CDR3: TGTGCCAGCAGAATACAGGGGGTCACTGAAGCTTTCTTT.

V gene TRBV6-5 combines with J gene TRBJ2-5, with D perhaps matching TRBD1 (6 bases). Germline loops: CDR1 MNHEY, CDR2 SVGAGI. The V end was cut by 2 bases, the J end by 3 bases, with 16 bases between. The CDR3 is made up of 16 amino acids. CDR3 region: CASSYNTGTNKETQYF. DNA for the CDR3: TGTGCCAGCAGTTACAACACCGGGACAAACAAAGAGACCCAGTACTTC.

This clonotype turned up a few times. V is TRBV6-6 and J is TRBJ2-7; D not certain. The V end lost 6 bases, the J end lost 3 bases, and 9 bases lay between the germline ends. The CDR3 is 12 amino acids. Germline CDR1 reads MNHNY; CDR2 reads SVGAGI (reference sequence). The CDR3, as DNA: TGTGCCAGCAGCAACTCATTCTACGAGCAGTACGTC. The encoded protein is CASSNSFYEQYV.

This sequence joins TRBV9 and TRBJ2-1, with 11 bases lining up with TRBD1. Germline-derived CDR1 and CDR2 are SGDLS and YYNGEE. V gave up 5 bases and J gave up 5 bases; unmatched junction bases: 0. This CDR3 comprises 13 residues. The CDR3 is CASRGQGDNEQFF. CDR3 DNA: TGTGCCAGCAGGGGACAGGGGGACAATGAGCAGTTCTTC.

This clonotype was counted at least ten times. CDR3 nucleotides: TGTGCCAGCAGCCTCCGGACTAGCGGACACTCCTACAATGAGCAGTTCTTC. Its translation is CASSLRTSGHSYNEQFF. The chain couples TRBV7-2 to TRBJ2-1, with 10 bases aligning to TRBD2. The CDR3 loop spans 17 amino acids. V trimming: 5 bases; J trimming: 0 bases; junction bases outside the gene matches: 7. Germline V gene data show CDR1 as SGHTA and CDR2 as FQGNSA.

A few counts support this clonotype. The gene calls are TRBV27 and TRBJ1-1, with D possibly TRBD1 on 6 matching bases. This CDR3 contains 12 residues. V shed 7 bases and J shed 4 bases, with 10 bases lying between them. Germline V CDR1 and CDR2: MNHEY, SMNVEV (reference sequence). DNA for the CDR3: TGTGCCAGCAAGACAGGAGCCACTGAAGCTTTCTTT. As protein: CASKTGATEAFF.

The CDR3 DNA is TGTGCCAGCAGTTACTCGATTTCCCGGAGGGATGGCTACACCTTC. Its translation is CASSYSISRRDGYTF. This rearrangement joins TRBV6-2 or TRBV6-3 to TRBJ1-2; D is undetermined. This CDR3 has 15 amino acids. Germline CDR1 MNHEY, CDR2 SVGEGT. Trimming shortened V by 0 bases and J by 6 bases, and 14 bases separated the two germline ends.

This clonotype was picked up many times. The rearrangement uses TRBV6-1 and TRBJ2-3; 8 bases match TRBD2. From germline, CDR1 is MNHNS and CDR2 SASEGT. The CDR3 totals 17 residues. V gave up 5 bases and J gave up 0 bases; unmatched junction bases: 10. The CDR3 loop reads CASSYVLTGGSTDTQYF. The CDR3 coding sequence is TGTGCCAGCAGTTATGTGTTGACGGGGGGGAGCACAGATACGCAGTATTTT.

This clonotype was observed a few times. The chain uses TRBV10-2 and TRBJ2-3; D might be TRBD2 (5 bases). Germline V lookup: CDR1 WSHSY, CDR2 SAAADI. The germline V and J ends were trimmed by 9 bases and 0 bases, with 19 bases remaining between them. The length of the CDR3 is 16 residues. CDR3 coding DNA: TGCGCCAGGAAAGAGGCGGGCCCAACTAGCACAGATACGCAGTATTTT. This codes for CARKEAGPTSTDTQYF.

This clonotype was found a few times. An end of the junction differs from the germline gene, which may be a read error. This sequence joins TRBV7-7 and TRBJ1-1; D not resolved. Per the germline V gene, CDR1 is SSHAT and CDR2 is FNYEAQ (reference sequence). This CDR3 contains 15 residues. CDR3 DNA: TGTGCTAGCAGCCCCCTTGGGCCGGGGAACACTGAAGCTTTCTTT. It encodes CASSPLGPGNTEAFF.

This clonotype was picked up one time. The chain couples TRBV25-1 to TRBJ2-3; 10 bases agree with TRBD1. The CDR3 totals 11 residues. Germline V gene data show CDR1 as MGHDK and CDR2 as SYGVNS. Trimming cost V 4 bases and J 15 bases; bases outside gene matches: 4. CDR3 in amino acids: CASSGGTGDYF. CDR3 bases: TGTGCCAGCAGTGGCGGGACAGGGGATTATTTT.

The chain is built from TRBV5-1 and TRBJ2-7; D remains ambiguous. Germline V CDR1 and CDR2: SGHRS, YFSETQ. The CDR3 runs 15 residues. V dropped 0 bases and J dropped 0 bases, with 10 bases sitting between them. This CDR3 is CASSLEGSGSYEQYV. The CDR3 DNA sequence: TGCGCCAGCAGCTTGGAAGGTTCAGGCTCCTACGAGCAGTACGTC.

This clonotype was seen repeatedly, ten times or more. The CDR3 loop reads CASRGTPSGGYTF. The CDR3, as DNA: TGTGCCAGCAGAGGGACCCCCTCGGGCGGCTACACCTTC. This chain links TRBV2 with TRBJ1-2; weak D call: TRBD1 (5 bases). The V gene's germline CDR1 is SNHLY and CDR2 FYNNEI. The CDR3 runs to 13 residues. Trimming removed 6 bases at V and 8 bases at J, with 16 bases between.

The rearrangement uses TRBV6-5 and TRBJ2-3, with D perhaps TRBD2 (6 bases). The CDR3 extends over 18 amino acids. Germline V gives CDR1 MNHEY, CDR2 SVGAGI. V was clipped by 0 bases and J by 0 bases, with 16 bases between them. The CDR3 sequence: CASSYSIVLGGSTDTQYF. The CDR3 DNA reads TGTGCCAGCAGTTACTCGATTGTGCTCGGGGGAAGCACAGATACGCAGTATTTT.

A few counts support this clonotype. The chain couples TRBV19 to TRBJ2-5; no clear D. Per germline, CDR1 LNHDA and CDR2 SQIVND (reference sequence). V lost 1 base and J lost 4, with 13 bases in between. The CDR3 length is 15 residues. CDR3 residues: CASSIATTEPETQYF. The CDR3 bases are TGTGCCAGTAGTATAGCGACAACGGAACCAGAGACCCAGTACTTC.

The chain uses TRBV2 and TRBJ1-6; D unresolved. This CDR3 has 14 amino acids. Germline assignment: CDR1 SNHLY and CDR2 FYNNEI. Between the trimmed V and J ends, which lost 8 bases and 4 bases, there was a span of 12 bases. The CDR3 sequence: CASLAEEYNSPLHF. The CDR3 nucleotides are TGTGCCAGCCTGGCCGAGGAGTATAATTCACCCCTCCACTTT.

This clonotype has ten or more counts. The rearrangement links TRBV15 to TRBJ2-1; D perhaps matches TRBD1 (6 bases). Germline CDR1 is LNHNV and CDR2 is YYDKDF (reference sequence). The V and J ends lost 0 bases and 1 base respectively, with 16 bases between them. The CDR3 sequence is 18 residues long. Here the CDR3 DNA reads TGTGCCACCAGCAGAGATCCCCCGGACAGTACTTCCTACAATGAGCAGTTCTTC. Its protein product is CATSRDPPDSTSYNEQFF.

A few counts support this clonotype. The CDR3 DNA reads as TGCGCCAGCAGCCGGACAGGGGGGCATAATGAAAAACTGTTTTTT. Translated, it gives CASSRTGGHNEKLFF. This chain joins TRBV5-1 and TRBJ1-4, with 10 positions matching TRBD1. The CDR3 runs to 15 residues. Germline CDR1 SGHRS, CDR2 YFSETQ. V lost 4 bases and J lost 4; bases outside the gene matches: 4.

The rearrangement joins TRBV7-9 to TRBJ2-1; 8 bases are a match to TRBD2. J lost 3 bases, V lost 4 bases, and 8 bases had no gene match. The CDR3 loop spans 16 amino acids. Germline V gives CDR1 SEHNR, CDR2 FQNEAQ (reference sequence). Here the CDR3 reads CASSSSSGAFYNEQFF. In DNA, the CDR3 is TGTGCCAGCAGCTCAAGTAGCGGGGCCTTCTACAATGAGCAGTTCTTC.

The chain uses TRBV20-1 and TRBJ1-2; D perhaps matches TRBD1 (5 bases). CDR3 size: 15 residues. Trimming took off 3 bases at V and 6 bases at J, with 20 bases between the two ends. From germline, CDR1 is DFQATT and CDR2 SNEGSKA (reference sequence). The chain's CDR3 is CSARGTLGPQDGYTF. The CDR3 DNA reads TGCAGTGCTAGGGGGACTCTAGGGCCCCAGGATGGCTACACCTTC.

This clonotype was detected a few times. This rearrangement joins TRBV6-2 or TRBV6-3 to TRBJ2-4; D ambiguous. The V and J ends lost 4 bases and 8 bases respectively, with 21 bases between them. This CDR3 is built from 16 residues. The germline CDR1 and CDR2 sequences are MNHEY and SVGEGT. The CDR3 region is CASSFTIRRLLDIQYF. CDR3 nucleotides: TGTGCCAGCAGTTTTACGATACGAAGACTTCTGGACATTCAGTACTTC.

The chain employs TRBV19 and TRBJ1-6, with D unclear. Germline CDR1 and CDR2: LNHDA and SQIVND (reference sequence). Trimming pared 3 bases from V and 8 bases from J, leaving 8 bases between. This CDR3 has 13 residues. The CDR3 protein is CASSIGRHSPLHF. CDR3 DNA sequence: TGTGCCAGTAGTATCGGAAGGCATTCACCCCTCCACTTT.

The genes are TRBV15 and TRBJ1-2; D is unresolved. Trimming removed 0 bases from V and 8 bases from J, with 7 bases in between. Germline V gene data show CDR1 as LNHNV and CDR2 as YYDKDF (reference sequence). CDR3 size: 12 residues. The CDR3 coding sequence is TGTGCCACCAGCAGAGATTGGGAAGGCTACACCTTC. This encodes CATSRDWEGYTF.

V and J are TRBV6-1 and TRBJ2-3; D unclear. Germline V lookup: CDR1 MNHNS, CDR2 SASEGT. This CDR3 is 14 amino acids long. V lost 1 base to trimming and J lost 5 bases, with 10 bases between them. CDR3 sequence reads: CASSEEARRDTQYF. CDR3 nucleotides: TGTGCCAGCAGTGAAGAGGCCAGGAGAGATACGCAGTATTTT.

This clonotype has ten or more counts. This CDR3 reads CASRGGTGTGSSYNSPLHF. CDR3 DNA sequence: TGTGCCAGCAGAGGGGGCACCGGGACAGGGAGCTCCTATAATTCACCCCTCCACTTT. The V call is TRBV7-9, the J call TRBJ1-6; the match to TRBD1 covers 9 bases. The germline CDR1 and CDR2 sequences are SEHNR and FQNEAQ (reference sequence). This CDR3 comprises 19 residues. J gave up 0 bases and V 6 bases, and 12 bases lay outside the gene matches.